Included here is one T cell receptor (beta chain) sequence, with context. Its antigen remains unknown. These data are taken from a study of cytomegalovirus exposure and HLA in healthy donors. Study summary: A prior analysis found 95 million to 140 million unique TCR beta sequences from 150 million to 200 million T cells.

Findings of the study overall: An analysis done earlier found most TCR beta V segments productive about 87% or about 30% of the time. Prediction of most subjects' HLA-A and HLA-B alleles by TCR beta sequences was reportedly accurate.

Researchers ran the PCR with 60 Vbeta and 13 Jbeta primers. The protocol was immunoSEQ multiplex PCR, while the TCRdb copy is restricted to in-frame clones and leaves out a portion. The sample includes approximately 88,000 clones, over 75% of them seen just once. The source is a man aged 18-30 years in good health and CMV-seronegative. Sample: PBMCs.

CDR3 region: CASGLSGTGRPQHF. The CDR3 nucleotides are TGTGCTAGTGGTTTGTCCGGGACAGGGCGTCCCCAGCATTTT. V gene TRBV12-5 combines with J gene TRBJ1-5, with 9 positions matching TRBD1. J was trimmed by 10 bases and V by 2 bases; bases with no gene match: 6. Germline CDR1 is LGHNT and CDR2 is FRNRAP. CDR3 size: 14 residues.